In this sample, the clone carrying this T cell receptor beta chain turned up a few times. Its antigen is as yet unknown. This specimen belongs to a study of blood T cells in healthy people across ages. V lost 3 bases to trimming and J lost 7 bases, with 17 bases between them. Germline loops: CDR1 SGHRS, CDR2 YFSETQ. The CDR3 totals 14 residues. Next came a second PCR, run for about 7 to 12 cycles, which used a sample-barcoded 5' primer along with a J-beta primer mix. TCRdb called the 5' RACE reads again in MiXCR, with one record for every CDR3 protein. The sample has more than 1 million distinct CDR3 sequences, under 55% seen once. The study's findings and limits: Donors of long life had a larger count of naive CD4+ cells and greater diversity than aged donors. Donor CMV infection status was unknown, possibly confounding age-related changes in expanded clonotypes.

The authors drew about 9.5 milliliters of peripheral blood from each donor. The V gene is TRBV5-1, the J gene TRBJ2-7; D is tentatively TRBD1 or TRBD2 (5 bases each). Sample: blood. This sequence originates from an older woman in good health. The CDR3 DNA reads as TGCGCCAGCAGCTACTCCGGGGCCTCCCAGGAGCAGTACTTC. Amino acid sequence: CASSYSGASQEQYF.